Listed below are T cell receptor beta chains from one sample, sequenced in a study of CD8 T cells in Susac syndrome. TCRdb ran MiXCR on the immunoSEQ multiplex PCR reads and lists one entry per CDR3 protein. Of 330,000 or so distinct CDR3 sequences in the sample, roughly 85% were seen once. Sequenced input: CD8+ T cells from PBMCs. These receptors all stem from a human donor with multiple sclerosis. The CDR3 runs from the conserved cysteine through the conserved F or W. D genes are given only for firm matches. Clone size is stated in some rows and not others, as once, few, many or a class when expanded.

TRBJ2-5 TRBV2 . TRBD2 CASSGWEGKETQYF TGTGCCAGCAGTGGGTGGGAGGGGAAAGAGACCCAGTACTTC
TRBJ1-4 TRBV7-9 . TRBD1 CASSPGQDNEKLFF TGTGCCAGCAGCCCGGGACAGGATAATGAAAAACTGTTTTTT
TRBJ2-7 TRBV28 . . CASSMDSYEQYF TGTGCCAGCAGCATGGACAGCTACGAGCAGTACTTC
TRBJ1-2 TRBV29-1 . TRBD1 CSVDPGQGVGYGYTF TGCAGCGTTGACCCTGGACAGGGGGTAGGCTATGGCTACACCTTC
TRBJ1-6 TRBV27 . . CASSPTNSPLHF TGTGCCAGCAGCCCAACTAATTCACCCCTCCACTTT
TRBJ1-2 TRBV11-2 . TRBD1 CASSLDRGGYGYTF TGTGCCAGCAGCCTAGACAGGGGTGGGTATGGCTACACCTTC
TRBJ2-7 TRBV20-1 . . CSARDPAEAYEQYF TGCAGTGCTAGAGATCCGGCGGAAGCCTACGAGCAGTACTTC
TRBJ1-2 TRBV6-2/TRBV6-3 . . CASSYSIRNGYTF TGTGCCAGCAGTTACTCGATCAGGAATGGCTACACCTTC
TRBJ1-2 TRBV4-3 few . CASSPSRYWADGYTF TGCGCCAGCAGCCCTTCACGATACTGGGCGGATGGCTACACCTTC
TRBJ2-7 TRBV5-1 . . CASSLKELSYEQYF TGCGCCAGCAGCTTAAAGGAGCTCTCCTACGAGCAGTACTTC
TRBJ2-1 TRBV12-3/TRBV12-4 . . CASSFPIGISYNEQFF TGTGCCAGCAGTTTCCCTATTGGGATCTCCTACAATGAGCAGTTCTTC
TRBJ2-3 TRBV20-1 . . CRAALDTQYF TGCAGGGCTGCCCTAGATACGCAGTATTTT
TRBJ2-7 TRBV7-2 . TRBD2 CASSQTSEGEQYF TGTGCCAGCAGCCAAACTAGCGAGGGCGAGCAGTACTTC
TRBJ2-3 TRBV5-6 once TRBD2 CASSVGLAANTDTQYF TGTGCCAGCAGCGTTGGACTAGCGGCAAACACAGATACGCAGTATTTT
TRBJ2-2 TRBV7-6 once . CASTIRAGETGELFF TGTGCCAGCACCATCCGGGCAGGGGAGACCGGGGAGCTGTTTTTT
TRBJ1-1 TRBV12-3/TRBV12-4 . TRBD1 CASGPRTGLIDTEAFF TGTGCCAGCGGCCCAAGGACAGGGCTGATTGACACTGAAGCTTTCTTT
TRBJ1-1 TRBV12-3/TRBV12-4 . TRBD1 CASSPGTGFEAFF TGTGCCAGCAGTCCCGGGACAGGGTTCGAAGCTTTCTTT
TRBJ2-1 TRBV5-6 . TRBD2 CASTLGTSGGRNEQFF TGTGCCAGCACCTTGGGGACTAGCGGAGGCCGCAATGAGCAGTTCTTC
TRBJ2-5 TRBV7-9 . . CASSLEGFSGVQETQYF TGTGCCAGCAGCTTAGAGGGGTTTAGCGGAGTCCAAGAGACCCAGTACTTC
TRBJ2-5 TRBV12-3/TRBV12-4 . . CASSAWGEQETQYF TGTGCCAGCAGTGCGTGGGGGGAGCAAGAGACCCAGTACTTC
TRBJ1-2 TRBV7-8 once TRBD1 CASSPGGQGARGYTF TGTGCCAGCAGCCCAGGGGGACAGGGGGCGCGTGGCTACACCTTC
TRBJ2-2 TRBV29-1 once . CSVGSGNTGELFF TGCAGCGTTGGGTCAGGAAACACCGGGGAGCTGTTTTTT
TRBJ1-2 TRBV25-1 . . CASSEPYPVSNYGYTF TGTGCCAGCAGTGAGCCCTACCCGGTGTCTAACTATGGCTACACCTTC
TRBJ1-5 TRBV2 . TRBD1 CASRRTGETPQHF TGTGCCAGCAGGCGGACAGGGGAGACGCCCCAGCATTTT
TRBJ2-7 TRBV6-2/TRBV6-3 . TRBD1 CASSRTGPFGEQYF TGTGCCAGCAGTAGGACAGGGCCCTTTGGCGAGCAGTACTTC
TRBJ2-7 TRBV6-2/TRBV6-3 . . CASSDPGGVYEQYF TGTGCCAGCAGCGATCCCGGGGGCGTATACGAGCAGTACTTC
TRBJ2-7 TRBV7-9 once . CASSSGNGRAAYEQYF TGTGCCAGCAGCTCCGGCAATGGAAGGGCAGCCTACGAGCAGTACTTC
TRBJ1-2 TRBV20-1 . . CSAVLLGVEGYTF TGCAGTGCCGTCCTGTTGGGGGTTGAGGGCTACACCTTC